This T cell receptor beta chain was identified in a study of control samples from healthy donors and cancer patients. V dropped 5 bases and J dropped 5 bases, with 17 bases sitting between them. This CDR3 contains 16 residues. Germline CDR1 is KGHDR and CDR2 is SFDVKD. The repertoire was sequenced with immunoSEQ multiplex PCR; TCRdb's copy has only in-frame clones and lacks some. The sample consists of 95,000 to 150,000 clones, over 75% of them appearing once. The sample comprised blood. The rearrangement joins TRBV24-1 to TRBJ2-2; D tentatively fits TRBD1 or TRBD2 (6 bases each). The receptor was isolated from a man in his forties or fifties in good health. In DNA form, the CDR3 reads TGTGCCACCAGTGGCTTTAGGGGGGCGCGAACCGGGGAGCTGTTTTTT. Translated: CATSGFRGARTGELFF.